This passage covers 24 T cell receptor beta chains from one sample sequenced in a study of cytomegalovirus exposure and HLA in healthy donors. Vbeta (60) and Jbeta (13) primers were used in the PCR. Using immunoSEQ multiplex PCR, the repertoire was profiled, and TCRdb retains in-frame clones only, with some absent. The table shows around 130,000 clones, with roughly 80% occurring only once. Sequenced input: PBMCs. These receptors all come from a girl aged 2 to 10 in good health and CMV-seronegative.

CDR3: CATTDPYGYTF. In DNA, the CDR3 is TGTGCCACTACAGACCCCTATGGCTACACCTTC. This chain joins TRBV28 and TRBJ1-2, with D uncertain. Per germline, CDR1 MDHEN and CDR2 SYDVKM. Trimming left V 10 bases short and J 4 bases short, with 10 bases between. The CDR3 length is 11 residues.

CDR3 loop: CASSQERGGGYEQYF. Written as DNA, the CDR3 is TGTGCCAGCAGCCAAGAACGGGGGGGAGGCTACGAGCAGTACTTC. The chain employs TRBV4-2 and TRBJ2-5; 8 bases line up with TRBD2. Near its end, the DNA agrees better with TRBJ2-7, so the J call may be wrong. CDR3 length: 15 residues. CDR1 and CDR2 (germline): LGHNA, YNFKEQ.

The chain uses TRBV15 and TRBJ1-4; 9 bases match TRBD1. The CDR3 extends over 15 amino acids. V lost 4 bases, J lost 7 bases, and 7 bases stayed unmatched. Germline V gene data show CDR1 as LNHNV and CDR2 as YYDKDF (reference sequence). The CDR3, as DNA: TGTGCCACCAGCATCCAGACAGGGGGTAGTGAAAAACTGTTTTTT. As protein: CATSIQTGGSEKLFF.

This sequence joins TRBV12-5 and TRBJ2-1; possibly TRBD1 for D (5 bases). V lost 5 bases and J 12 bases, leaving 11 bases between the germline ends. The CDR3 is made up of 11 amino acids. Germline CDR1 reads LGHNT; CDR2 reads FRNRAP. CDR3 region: CASGPQGWQFF. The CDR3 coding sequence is TGTGCTAGTGGTCCGCAGGGTTGGCAGTTCTTC.

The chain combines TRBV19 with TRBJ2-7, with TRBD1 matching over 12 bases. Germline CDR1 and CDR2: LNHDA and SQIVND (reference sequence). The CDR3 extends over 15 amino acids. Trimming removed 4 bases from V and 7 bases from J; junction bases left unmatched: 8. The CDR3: CASSTGTGGFGEQYF. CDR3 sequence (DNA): TGTGCCAGTAGTACCGGGACAGGGGGCTTCGGAGAGCAGTACTTC.

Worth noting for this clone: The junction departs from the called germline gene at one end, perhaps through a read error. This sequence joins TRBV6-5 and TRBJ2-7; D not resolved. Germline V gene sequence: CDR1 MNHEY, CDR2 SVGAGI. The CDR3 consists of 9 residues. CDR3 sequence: CASSYWAHF. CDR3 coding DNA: TGTGCCAGCAGTTACTGGGCGCACTTC.

CDR3 in amino acids: CASSHGRQGYGYTF. CDR3 DNA sequence: TGCGCCAGCAGCCACGGCCGGCAGGGCTATGGCTACACCTTC. The chain links TRBV4-1 to TRBJ1-2; a possible D gene is TRBD1 (5 bases). Germline V gives CDR1 MGHRA, CDR2 YSYEKL. The V end lost 3 bases, the J end lost 4 bases, and 12 bases lay between the germline ends. The CDR3 is 14 amino acids.

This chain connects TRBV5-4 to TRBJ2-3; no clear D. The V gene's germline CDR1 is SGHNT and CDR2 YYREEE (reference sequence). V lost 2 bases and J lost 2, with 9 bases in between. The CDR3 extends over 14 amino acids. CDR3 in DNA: TGTGCCAGCAGCTTCCGGAGCGTCACAGATACGCAGTATTTT. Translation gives CASSFRSVTDTQYF.

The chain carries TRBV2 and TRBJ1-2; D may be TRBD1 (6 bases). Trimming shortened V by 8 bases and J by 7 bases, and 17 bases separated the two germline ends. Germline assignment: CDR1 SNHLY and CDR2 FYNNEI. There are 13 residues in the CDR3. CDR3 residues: CASLSRGAGGYTF. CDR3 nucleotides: TGTGCCAGCCTATCCCGGGGGGCCGGTGGCTACACCTTC.

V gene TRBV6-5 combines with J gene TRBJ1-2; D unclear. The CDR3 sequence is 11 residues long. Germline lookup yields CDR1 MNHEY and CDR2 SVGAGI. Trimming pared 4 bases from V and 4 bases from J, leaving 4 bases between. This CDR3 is CASSSVYGYTF. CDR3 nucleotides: TGTGCCAGCAGTTCGGTCTATGGCTACACCTTC.

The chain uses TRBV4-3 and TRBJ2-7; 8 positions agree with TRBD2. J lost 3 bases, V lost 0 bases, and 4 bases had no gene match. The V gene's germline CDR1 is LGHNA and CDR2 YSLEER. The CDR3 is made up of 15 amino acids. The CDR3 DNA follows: TGCGCCAGCAGCCAAGAGCGGACTAGCCTCTACGAGCAGTACTTC. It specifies CASSQERTSLYEQYF.

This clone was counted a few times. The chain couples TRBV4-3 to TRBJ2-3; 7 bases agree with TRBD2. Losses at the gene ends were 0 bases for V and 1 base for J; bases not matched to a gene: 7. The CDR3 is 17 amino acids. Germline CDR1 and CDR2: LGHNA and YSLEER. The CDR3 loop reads CASSQEWRGTRTDTQYF. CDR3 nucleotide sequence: TGCGCCAGCAGCCAAGAATGGCGGGGGACCCGCACAGATACGCAGTATTTT.

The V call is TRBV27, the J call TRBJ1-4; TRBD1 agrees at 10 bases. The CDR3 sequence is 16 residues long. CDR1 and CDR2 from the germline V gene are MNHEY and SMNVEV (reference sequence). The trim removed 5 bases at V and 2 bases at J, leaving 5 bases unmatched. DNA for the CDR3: TGTGCCAGCAGTGAGGGACAGGGGCCCACTAATGAAAAACTGTTTTTT. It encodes CASSEGQGPTNEKLFF.

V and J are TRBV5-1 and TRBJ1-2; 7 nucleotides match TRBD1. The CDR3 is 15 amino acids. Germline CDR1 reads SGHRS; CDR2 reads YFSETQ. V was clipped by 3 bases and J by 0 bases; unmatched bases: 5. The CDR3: CASSSGQPPNYGYTF. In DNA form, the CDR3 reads TGCGCCAGCAGCTCGGGACAGCCCCCTAACTATGGCTACACCTTC.

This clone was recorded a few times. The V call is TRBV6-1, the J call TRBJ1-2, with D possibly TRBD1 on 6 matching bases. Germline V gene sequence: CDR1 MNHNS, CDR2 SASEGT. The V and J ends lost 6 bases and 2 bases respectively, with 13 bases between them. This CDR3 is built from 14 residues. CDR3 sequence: CASSVPGQNYGYTF. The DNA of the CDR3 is TGTGCCAGCAGCGTACCGGGACAAAACTATGGCTACACCTTC.

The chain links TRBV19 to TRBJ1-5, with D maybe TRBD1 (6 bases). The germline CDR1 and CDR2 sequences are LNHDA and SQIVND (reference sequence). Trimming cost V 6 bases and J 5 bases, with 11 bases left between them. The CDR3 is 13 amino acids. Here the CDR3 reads CASRTGRHQPQHF. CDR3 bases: TGTGCCAGTAGGACAGGACGACATCAGCCCCAGCATTTT.

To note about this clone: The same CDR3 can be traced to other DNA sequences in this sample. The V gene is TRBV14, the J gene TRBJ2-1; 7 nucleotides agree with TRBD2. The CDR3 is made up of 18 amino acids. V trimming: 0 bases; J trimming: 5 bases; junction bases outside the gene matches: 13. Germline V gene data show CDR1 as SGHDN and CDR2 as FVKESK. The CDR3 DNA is TGTGCCAGCAGCCAAGATCCCGTTTGGGGGGAGGGGAACAATGAGCAGTTCTTC. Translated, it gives CASSQDPVWGEGNNEQFF.

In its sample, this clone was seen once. Written as DNA, the CDR3 is TGTGCCAGCAGCTTAAGCGTAGGAGCCACAGATACGCAGTATTTT. It encodes CASSLSVGATDTQYF. The J gene is TRBJ2-3, the V gene TRBV7-3; no clear D gene. The CDR3 sequence is 15 residues long. Trimming took off 1 base at V and 2 bases at J, with 10 bases between the two ends. CDR1 is SGHTA and CDR2 is FQGTGA in the germline V gene.

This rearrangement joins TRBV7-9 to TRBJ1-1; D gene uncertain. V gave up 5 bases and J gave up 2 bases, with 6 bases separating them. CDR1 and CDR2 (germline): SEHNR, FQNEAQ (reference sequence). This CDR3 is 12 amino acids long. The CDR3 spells CASSQSNTEAFF. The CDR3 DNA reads TGTGCCAGCAGCCAATCCAACACTGAAGCTTTCTTT.

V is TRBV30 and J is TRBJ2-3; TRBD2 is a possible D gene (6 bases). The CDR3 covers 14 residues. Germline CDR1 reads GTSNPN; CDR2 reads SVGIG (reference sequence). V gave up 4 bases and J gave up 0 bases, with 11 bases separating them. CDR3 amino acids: CAWTAGLSTDTQYF. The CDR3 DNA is TGTGCCTGGACGGCGGGGCTTAGCACAGATACGCAGTATTTT.

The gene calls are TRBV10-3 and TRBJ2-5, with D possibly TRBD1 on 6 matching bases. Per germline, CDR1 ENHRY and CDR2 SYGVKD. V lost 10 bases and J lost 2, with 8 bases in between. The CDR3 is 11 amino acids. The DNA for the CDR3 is TGTGCCACCCAGGGGCAAGAGACCCAGTACTTC. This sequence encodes CATQGQETQYF.

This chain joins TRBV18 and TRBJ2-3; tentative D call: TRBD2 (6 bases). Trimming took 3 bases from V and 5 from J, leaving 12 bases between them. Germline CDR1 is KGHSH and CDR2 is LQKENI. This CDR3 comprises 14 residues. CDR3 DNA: TGTGCCAGCTCACCGGTTTCGGGGGAAGATACGCAGTATTTT. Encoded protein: CASSPVSGEDTQYF. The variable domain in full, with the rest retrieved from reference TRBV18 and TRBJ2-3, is NAGVMQNPRHLVRRRGQEARLRCSPMKGHSHVYWYRQLPEEGLKFMVYLQKENIIDESGMPKERFSAEFPKEGPSILRIQQVVRGDSAAYFCASSPVSGEDTQYFGPGTRLTVL.

CDR3 amino acids: CASSFFTGSYNEQFF. CDR3 in DNA: TGTGCCAGCAGCTTTTTTACGGGCTCCTACAATGAGCAGTTCTTC. This sequence joins TRBV7-3 and TRBJ2-1; D gene ambiguous. V was cut by 3 bases and J by 0 bases, with 9 bases left in between. Germline V CDR1 and CDR2: SGHTA, FQGTGA. CDR3 length equals 15 residues.

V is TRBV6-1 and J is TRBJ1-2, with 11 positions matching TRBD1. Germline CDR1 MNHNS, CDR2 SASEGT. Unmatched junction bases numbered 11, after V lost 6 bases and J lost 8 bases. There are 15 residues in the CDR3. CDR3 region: CASRIRDRGAIGYTF. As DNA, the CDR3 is TGTGCCAGCAGGATCCGGGACAGGGGGGCTATAGGCTACACCTTC.